The 9 T cell receptor beta chains in this list originate from one sample, sequenced in a study of blood T cell repertoires in COVID-19. Data came from immunoSEQ multiplex PCR; TCRdb stores just in-frame clones and leaves some out. The sample consists of approximately 180,000 clones, around 85% of them appearing once. The sequencing input was peripheral blood. The receptors were sampled from a person in their 70s with COVID-19, enrolled during active disease.

The V call is TRBV9, the J call TRBJ2-2; D is unresolved. This CDR3 contains 15 residues. The V gene lost 3 bases and the J gene lost 0 bases, with 9 bases spanning the gap. The germline V gene has CDR1 SGDLS and CDR2 YYNGEE. The CDR3 protein is CASSERSANTGELFF. CDR3 DNA: TGTGCCAGCAGCGAACGGTCGGCGAACACCGGGGAGCTGTTTTTT.

The rearrangement uses TRBV10-3 and TRBJ2-2; weak D call: TRBD2 (7 bases). V shed 5 bases and J shed 4 bases, with 14 bases lying between them. The CDR3 extends over 15 amino acids. CDR1 and CDR2 (germline): ENHRY, SYGVKD. CDR3 bases: TGTGCCATCAGTCTTGGGGGGGCCGGCACCGGGGAGCTGTTTTTT. It codes for CAISLGGAGTGELFF.

This clone appeared a single time. V is TRBV23-1 and J is TRBJ1-1, with D uncertain. TRBV23-1 qualifies as an ORF whose function is uncertain. The CDR3 runs to 14 residues. The V gene lost 7 bases and the J gene lost 2 bases, with 14 bases spanning the gap. The CDR3 bases are TGCGCCAGCACGAGCTGGGCCTCCAACACTGAAGCTTTCTTT. Translated, it gives CASTSWASNTEAFF.

This clone was detected only a few times. V usage is TRBV28 and J usage is TRBJ2-7, with 8 positions matching TRBD1. The germline V gene encodes CDR1 MDHEN and CDR2 SYDVKM. With V trimmed by 4 bases and J by 6 bases, 20 bases remained unmatched. This CDR3 region has 18 residues. The CDR3 sequence: CASSSMRTGTGRVGEQYF. In DNA form, the CDR3 reads TGTGCCAGCAGTTCCATGCGGACAGGGACAGGTCGAGTGGGCGAGCAGTACTTC.

This clone was seen just once. This sequence joins TRBV7-8 and TRBJ2-3; TRBD1 matches 9 bases. CDR3 length: 16 amino acids. With 4 bases clipped from V and 2 bases from J, the junction kept 7 bases outside the gene matches. Germline assignment: CDR1 SGHVS and CDR2 FQNEAQ. The CDR3 nucleotides read TGTGCCAGCAGCTGGACAGGGGTCGAAACCACAGATACGCAGTATTTT. Its protein is CASSWTGVETTDTQYF. Full variable domain (rest looked up from reference TRBV7-8 and TRBJ2-3): GAGVSQSPRYKVAKRGQDVALRCDPISGHVSLFWYQQALGQGPEFLTYFQNEAQLDKSGLPSDRFFAERPEGSVSTLKIQRTQQEDSAVYLCASSWTGVETTDTQYFGPGTRLTVL.

V gene TRBV6-2 or TRBV6-3 combines with J gene TRBJ2-1, with D possibly matching TRBD2 (5 bases). Germline assignment: CDR1 MNHEY and CDR2 SVGEGT. The CDR3 is made up of 14 amino acids. V lost 2 bases to trimming and J lost 13 bases, with 18 bases between them. DNA of the CDR3: TGTGCCAGCAGTTACCCGTCAGCGGACCAAATTCAGTTCTTC. It yields the protein CASSYPSADQIQFF.

The gene calls are TRBV29-1 and TRBJ2-5, with TRBD1 identical over 7 bases. In germline, CDR1 is SQVTM, CDR2 ANQGSEA. The CDR3 extends over 13 amino acids. The V segment lost 3 bases and the J segment 8 bases; nucleotides outside the gene matches: 9. The CDR3 bases are TGCAGCGTTGAGGTGACAGGGATTGATACCCAGTACTTC. Its protein product is CSVEVTGIDTQYF.

This clone has a single count. This chain links TRBV14 with TRBJ2-1; no clear D. The CDR3 is 18 amino acids. V was shortened by 4 bases and J by 0 bases, with 19 bases between the two germline ends. Looked up from germline, CDR1 is SGHDN and CDR2 is FVKESK. The CDR3 DNA reads as TGTGCCAGCAGCCCTACCTGGGCGCGACCCCACTCCTACAATGAGCAGTTCTTC. Translation gives CASSPTWARPHSYNEQFF.

This chain joins TRBV2 and TRBJ2-1; D perhaps matches TRBD2 (7 bases). The CDR3 contains 13 residues. V shed 8 bases and J shed 2 bases, with 10 bases lying between them. Germline V CDR1 and CDR2: SNHLY, FYNNEI. The CDR3 nucleotides read TGTGCCAGCGGCGGGGGCGCCTACAATGAGCAGTTCTTC. As protein: CASGGGAYNEQFF.